The source of this T cell receptor beta chain is a study of cytomegalovirus exposure and HLA in healthy donors. Findings and caveats of the study: Accurate HLA-A and HLA-B prediction from TCR beta sequences was reported for most subjects. For TCR beta chains, V- and J-gene trimming was later linked to a missense DCLRE1C variant.

The V gene's germline CDR1 is SGHNT and CDR2 YYREEE (reference sequence). The CDR3 is 14 amino acids. The V and J ends lost 5 bases and 2 bases, in that order; junction bases with no gene match: 7. This clone was observed once. Its antigen is not identified. Primers for the PCR totalled 60 Vbeta and 13 Jbeta. Profiled with immunoSEQ multiplex PCR; TCRdb holds only in-frame clones, not every one. The table lists about 120,000 clones, over 60% of them singletons. Material for sequencing was PBMCs. The chain uses TRBV5-4 and TRBJ2-7, with 7 positions matching TRBD1. The TCR sequence derives from a middle-aged woman in good health and CMV-seropositive. The CDR3 region has the DNA TGTGCCAGCAGGGTGGACAGGACAGCCTACGAGCAGTACTTC. Protein product: CASRVDRTAYEQYF.